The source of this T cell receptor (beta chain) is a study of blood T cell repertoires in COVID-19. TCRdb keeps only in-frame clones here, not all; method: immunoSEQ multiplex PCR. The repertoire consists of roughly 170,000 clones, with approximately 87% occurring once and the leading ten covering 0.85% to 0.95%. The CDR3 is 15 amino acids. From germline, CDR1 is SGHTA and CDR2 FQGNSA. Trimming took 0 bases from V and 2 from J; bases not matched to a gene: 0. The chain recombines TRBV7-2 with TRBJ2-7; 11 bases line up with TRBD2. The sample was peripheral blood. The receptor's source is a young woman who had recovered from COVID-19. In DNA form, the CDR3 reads TGTGCCAGCAGCTTAGCTAGCGGGGGGGCCTACGAGCAGTACTTC. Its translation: CASSLASGGAYEQYF.